Each of the 20 T cell receptor beta chains below was sequenced from the same sample in a study of blood T cell repertoires in COVID-19. Repertoires were generated with immunoSEQ multiplex PCR, while TCRdb's copy carries only in-frame clones and drops some. This sample has tens of thousands of clones, with more than 75% found just once. The sequenced sample was peripheral blood. The receptors were gathered from a man aged 50-60 years with active or convalescent COVID-19.

CDR3 coding DNA: TGTGCCACCCGAGAGACCCACCTCCCGAGGGCCGGGGAGGTGAGCACCGGGGAGCTGTTTTTT. Its translation is CATRETHLPRAGEVSTGELFF. V usage is TRBV19 and J usage is TRBJ2-2; D is possibly TRBD2 (6 bases). CDR1 is LNHDA, CDR2 SQIVND, per germline (reference sequence). Trimming took off 10 bases at V and 4 bases at J, with 37 bases between the two ends. The CDR3 extends over 21 amino acids.

The gene calls are TRBV5-1 and TRBJ1-3; 8 positions match TRBD1. Per germline, CDR1 SGHRS and CDR2 YFSETQ. Trimming cost V 4 bases and J 2 bases; bases outside gene matches: 2. CDR3 length: 14 amino acids. CDR3 in amino acids: CASSPDRAGNTIYF. The CDR3 DNA reads TGCGCCAGCAGCCCGGACAGGGCTGGAAACACCATATATTTT.

The V call is TRBV9, the J call TRBJ1-4; no reliable D call. This CDR3 contains 16 residues. Germline assignment: CDR1 SGDLS and CDR2 YYNGEE. Trimming removed 0 bases from V and 8 bases from J, with 17 bases in between. The CDR3 sequence: CASSVGPGNLNEKLFF. The CDR3 bases are TGTGCCAGCAGCGTAGGACCCGGGAACCTAAACGAAAAACTGTTTTTT.

This clone was seen more than once but under ten times. The chain employs TRBV28 and TRBJ1-5; D is ambiguous. The germline CDR1 and CDR2 sequences are MDHEN and SYDVKM. This CDR3 comprises 14 residues. V lost 7 bases to trimming and J lost 0 bases, with 10 bases between them. CDR3 sequence (DNA): TGTGCCAGCATTGCGGTGGATAGCAATCAGCCCCAGCATTTT. This gives the protein CASIAVDSNQPQHF.

This clone was counted a single time. This CDR3 reads CASSIELLRPQHF. DNA for the CDR3: TGTGCCAGTAGTATAGAACTGCTACGGCCCCAGCATTTT. V gene TRBV19 combines with J gene TRBJ1-5; no reliable D call. Germline V gene data show CDR1 as LNHDA and CDR2 as SQIVND (reference sequence). V lost 0 bases to trimming and J lost 9 bases, with 9 bases between them. CDR3 size: 13 residues.

The sample holds one count of this clone. The chain is built from TRBV28 and TRBJ2-2; unclear D gene. V shed 4 bases and J shed 7 bases, with 4 bases lying between them. Germline CDR1 is MDHEN and CDR2 is SYDVKM. The CDR3 runs 11 residues. The CDR3 sequence is CASSSGGELFF. The CDR3 DNA reads as TGTGCCAGCAGTTCCGGCGGGGAGCTGTTTTTT.

The chain uses TRBV12-3 or TRBV12-4 and TRBJ2-7; TRBD1 agrees at 10 bases. This CDR3 spans 13 amino acids. V was clipped by 5 bases and J by 4 bases; unmatched bases: 2. CDR3: CASSGDRGYEQYF. In DNA form, the CDR3 reads TGTGCCAGCAGTGGGGACAGGGGATACGAGCAGTACTTC.

This clone was counted only a few times. The gene calls are TRBV10-3 and TRBJ2-2; 7 nucleotides align to TRBD1. J was trimmed by 3 bases and V by 2 bases; bases with no gene match: 6. Germline V gene sequence: CDR1 ENHRY, CDR2 SYGVKD. This CDR3 has 16 residues. The CDR3 nucleotides are TGTGCCATCAGTGAGGCCTCCGGGACAGACACCGGGGAGCTGTTTTTT. It is translated as CAISEASGTDTGELFF.

There are a few counts of this clone. The chain employs TRBV6-5 and TRBJ2-2, with a possible D match to TRBD1 (5 bases). The CDR3 covers 16 residues. Germline assignment: CDR1 MNHEY and CDR2 SVGAGI. V was shortened by 0 bases and J by 1 base, with 9 bases between the two germline ends. CDR3 DNA: TGTGCCAGCAGTTACTCGGCAGGGAAGAACACCGGGGAGCTGTTTTTT. Translation gives CASSYSAGKNTGELFF.

The V and J genes are TRBV4-3 and TRBJ1-4; D not resolved. The CDR3 spans 15 residues. CDR1 LGHNA and CDR2 YSLEER come from the germline V gene. The V end was cut by 2 bases, the J end by 0 bases, with 7 bases between. The CDR3 loop reads CASSQSGTTNEKLFF. The CDR3 nucleotides read TGCGCCAGCAGCCAATCGGGTACAACTAATGAAAAACTGTTTTTT.

The CDR3 nucleotides read TGTGCCAGCAGCGACGACAGGGGACCGGATGGCTACACCTTC. It encodes CASSDDRGPDGYTF. The rearrangement uses TRBV21-1 and TRBJ1-2; TRBD1, the D gene given by the table, was not confirmed from the DNA. TRBV21-1 is termed a pseudogene. The CDR3 runs 14 residues.

The CDR3: CASSRVPDRANTEAFF. For the CDR3, the DNA is TGTGCCAGCAGCCGAGTTCCGGACAGGGCGAACACTGAAGCTTTCTTT. This chain uses TRBV7-9 with TRBJ1-1, with 8 bases identical to TRBD1. The CDR3 loop spans 16 amino acids. Looked up from germline, CDR1 is SEHNR and CDR2 is FQNEAQ (reference sequence). Trimming removed 5 bases from V and 1 base from J; junction bases left unmatched: 9.

The rearrangement uses TRBV6-5 and TRBJ1-1; 8 bases match TRBD1. The CDR3 runs to 14 residues. V dropped 6 bases and J dropped 7; count of bases not matched to a gene: 10. Germline CDR1 MNHEY, CDR2 SVGAGI. In nucleotides, the CDR3 is TGTGCCAGCAGAAAACCGGGACAGGTCCTTGAAGCTTTCTTT. Its protein product is CASRKPGQVLEAFF.

This clone was counted a few times. V and J are TRBV2 and TRBJ1-5, with TRBD1 matching 8 bases. The CDR3 length is 15 residues. Germline V CDR1 and CDR2: SNHLY, FYNNEI. J was trimmed by 2 bases and V by 7 bases; bases with no gene match: 7. The CDR3 coding sequence is TGTGCCAGCAATAACCAGGGGGCTGGCAATCAGCCCCAGCATTTT. Encoded protein: CASNNQGAGNQPQHF.

The chain links TRBV5-1 to TRBJ2-3; D not resolved. The CDR3 totals 15 residues. Germline V lookup: CDR1 SGHRS, CDR2 YFSETQ. V lost 2 bases to trimming and J lost 2 bases, with 12 bases between them. The CDR3 loop is CASSFRVASTDTQYF. The DNA of the CDR3 is TGCGCCAGCAGCTTCCGGGTCGCCTCCACAGATACGCAGTATTTT.

A few counts support this clone. A junction boundary mismatches the germline segment, possibly from a read error. The rearrangement links TRBV7-2 to TRBJ2-1, with TRBD2 matching over 9 bases. Germline V gene lookup returns CDR1 SGHTA and CDR2 FQGNSA. The CDR3 has 13 amino acids. The CDR3 DNA follows: TGTGCCAGCAGCCCTCGTACCGGGACTAGCCTTGTCTTC. It encodes CASSPRTGTSLVF. Drawing the rest from reference TRBV7-2 and TRBJ2-1, the complete variable domain is GAGVSQSPSNKVTEKGKDVELRCDPISGHTALYWYRQSLGQGLEFLIYFQGNSAPDKSGLPSDRFSAERTGGSVSTLTIQRTQQEDSAVYLCASSPRTGTSLVFGPGTRLTVL.

This clone has just one count. This sequence joins TRBV5-5 and TRBJ1-1; TRBD1 aligns across 7 bases. This CDR3 spans 14 amino acids. Losses at the gene ends were 4 bases for V and 5 bases for J; bases not matched to a gene: 8. Germline V gene sequence: CDR1 SGHKS, CDR2 YYEKEE (reference sequence). Written as DNA, the CDR3 is TGTGCCAGCAGCACCCCGACAGGGCGGACTGAAGCTTTCTTT. It is translated as CASSTPTGRTEAFF.

This clone appeared a single time. The gene calls are TRBV5-4 and TRBJ2-2; 10 bases map to TRBD1. V dropped 3 bases and J dropped 5; count of bases not matched to a gene: 7. CDR1 is SGHNT and CDR2 is YYREEE in the germline V gene (reference sequence). This CDR3 has 16 amino acids. CDR3 DNA: TGTGCCAGCAGCTCCCCGGGACAGGGGTTTACCGGGGAGCTGTTTTTT. Translation gives CASSSPGQGFTGELFF.

J is TRBJ2-1 and V is TRBV28; the match to TRBD2 covers 8 bases. With V trimmed by 5 bases and J by 6 bases, 12 bases remained unmatched. This CDR3 contains 16 residues. Germline V gene lookup returns CDR1 MDHEN and CDR2 SYDVKM. The CDR3 DNA sequence: TGTGCCAGCAGTCCAGCGGGGGCCCTAGGGGGCAATGAGCAGTTCTTC. It is translated as CASSPAGALGGNEQFF.

V and J are TRBV6-5 and TRBJ1-1, with D hard to call. Germline CDR1 reads MNHEY; CDR2 reads SVGAGI. This CDR3 spans 13 amino acids. V lost 3 bases to trimming and J lost 3 bases, with 8 bases between them. As DNA, the CDR3 is TGTGCCAGCAGTTATGGCACACACACTGAAGCTTTCTTT. Translating it yields CASSYGTHTEAFF.